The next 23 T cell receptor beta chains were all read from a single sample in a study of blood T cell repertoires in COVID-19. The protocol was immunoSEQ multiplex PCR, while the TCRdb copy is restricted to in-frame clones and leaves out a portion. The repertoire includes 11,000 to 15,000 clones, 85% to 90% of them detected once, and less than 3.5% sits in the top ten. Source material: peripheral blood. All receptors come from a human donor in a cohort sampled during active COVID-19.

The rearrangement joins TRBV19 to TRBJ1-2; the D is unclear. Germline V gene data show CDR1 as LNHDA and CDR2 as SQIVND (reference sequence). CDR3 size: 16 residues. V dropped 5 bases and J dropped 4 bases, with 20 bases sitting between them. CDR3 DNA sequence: TGTGCCAGTAGTCGCCAGTTGAACGTTGTGATCTATGGCTACACCTTC. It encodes CASSRQLNVVIYGYTF.

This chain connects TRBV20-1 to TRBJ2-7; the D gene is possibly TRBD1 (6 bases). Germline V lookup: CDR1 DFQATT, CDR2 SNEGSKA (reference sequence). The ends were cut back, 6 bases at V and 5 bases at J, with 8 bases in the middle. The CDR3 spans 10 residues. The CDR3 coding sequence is TGCAGTGCCACAGGGAACGAGCAGTACTTC. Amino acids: CSATGNEQYF.

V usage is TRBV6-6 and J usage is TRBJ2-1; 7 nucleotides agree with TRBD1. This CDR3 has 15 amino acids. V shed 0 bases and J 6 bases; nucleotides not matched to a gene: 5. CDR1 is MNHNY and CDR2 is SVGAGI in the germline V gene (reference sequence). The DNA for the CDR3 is TGTGCCAGCAGTTACTCGGGATCAGGGGGCAATGAGCAGTTCTTC. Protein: CASSYSGSGGNEQFF.

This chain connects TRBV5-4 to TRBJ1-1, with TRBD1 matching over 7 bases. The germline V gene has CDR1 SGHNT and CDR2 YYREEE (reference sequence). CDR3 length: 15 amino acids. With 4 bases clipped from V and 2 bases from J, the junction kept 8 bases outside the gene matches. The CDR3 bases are TGTGCCAGCAGCCCGGCGCGACAGGGTAACACTGAAGCTTTCTTT. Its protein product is CASSPARQGNTEAFF.

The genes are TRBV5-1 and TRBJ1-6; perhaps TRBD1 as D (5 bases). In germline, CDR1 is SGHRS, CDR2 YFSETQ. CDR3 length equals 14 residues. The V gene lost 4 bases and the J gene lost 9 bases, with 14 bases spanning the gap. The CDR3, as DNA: TGCGCCAGCAGCCCCGTTCAGGGTAGTTCACCCCTCCACTTT. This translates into CASSPVQGSSPLHF. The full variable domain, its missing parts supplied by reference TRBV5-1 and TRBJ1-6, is KAGVTQTPRYLIKTRGQQVTLSCSPISGHRSVSWYQQTPGQGLQFLFEYFSETQRNKGNFPGRFSGRQFSNSRSEMNVSTLELGDSALYLCASSPVQGSSPLHFGNGTRLTVT.

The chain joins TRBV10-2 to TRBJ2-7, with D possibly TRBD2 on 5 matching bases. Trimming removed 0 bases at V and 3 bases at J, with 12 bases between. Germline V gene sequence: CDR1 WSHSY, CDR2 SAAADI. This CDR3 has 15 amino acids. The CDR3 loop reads CASSESGVGLYEQYF. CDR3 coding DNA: TGCGCCAGCAGTGAGTCCGGGGTCGGTCTCTACGAGCAGTACTTC.

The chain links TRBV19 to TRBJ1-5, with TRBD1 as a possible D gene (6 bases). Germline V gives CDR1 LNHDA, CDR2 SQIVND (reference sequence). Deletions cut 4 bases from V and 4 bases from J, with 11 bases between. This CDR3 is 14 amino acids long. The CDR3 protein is CASSTGQRNQPQHF. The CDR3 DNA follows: TGTGCCAGTAGTACCGGACAGAGAAATCAGCCCCAGCATTTT. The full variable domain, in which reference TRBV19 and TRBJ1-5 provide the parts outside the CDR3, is DGGITQSPKYLFRKEGQNVTLSCEQNLNHDAMYWYRQDPGQGLRLIYYSQIVNDFQKGDIAEGYSVSREKKESFPLTVTSAQKNPTAFYLCASSTGQRNQPQHFGDGTRLSIL.

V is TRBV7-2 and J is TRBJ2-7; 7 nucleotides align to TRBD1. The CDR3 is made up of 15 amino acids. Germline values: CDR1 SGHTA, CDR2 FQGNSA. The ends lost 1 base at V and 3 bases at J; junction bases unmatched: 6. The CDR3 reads CASSLGGPGGYEQYF. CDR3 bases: TGTGCCAGCAGCTTAGGGGGCCCAGGGGGCTACGAGCAGTACTTC.

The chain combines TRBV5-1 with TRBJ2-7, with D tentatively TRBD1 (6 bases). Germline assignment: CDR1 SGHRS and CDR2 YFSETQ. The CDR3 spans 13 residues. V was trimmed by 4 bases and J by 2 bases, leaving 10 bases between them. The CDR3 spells CASSVQGPYEQYF. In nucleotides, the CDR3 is TGCGCCAGCAGCGTACAGGGACCCTACGAGCAGTACTTC.

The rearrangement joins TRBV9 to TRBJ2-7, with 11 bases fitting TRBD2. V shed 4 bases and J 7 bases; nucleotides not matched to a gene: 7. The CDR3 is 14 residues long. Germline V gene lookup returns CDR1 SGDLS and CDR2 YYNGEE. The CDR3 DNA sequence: TGTGCCAGCAGCACCCACCCTAGCGGGAGGGAGCAGTACTTC. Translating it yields CASSTHPSGREQYF.

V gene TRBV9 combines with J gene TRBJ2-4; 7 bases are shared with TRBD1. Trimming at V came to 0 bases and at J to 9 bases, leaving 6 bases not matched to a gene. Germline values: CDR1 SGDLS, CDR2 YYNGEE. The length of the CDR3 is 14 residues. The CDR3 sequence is CASSVGETGRIQYF. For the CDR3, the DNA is TGTGCCAGCAGCGTAGGAGAGACAGGGCGCATTCAGTACTTC.

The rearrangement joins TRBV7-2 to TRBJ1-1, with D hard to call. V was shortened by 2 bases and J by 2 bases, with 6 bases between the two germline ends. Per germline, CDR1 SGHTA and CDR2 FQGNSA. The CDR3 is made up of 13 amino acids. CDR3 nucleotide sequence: TGTGCCAGCAGCTTAACAGCTAACACTGAAGCTTTCTTT. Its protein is CASSLTANTEAFF.

In DNA form, the CDR3 reads TGTGCCAGCAGCAGGCTAGCTAACTATGGCTACACCTTC. Protein product: CASSRLANYGYTF. The chain is built from TRBV21-1 and TRBJ1-2. TRBV21-1 is a pseudogene locus. The CDR3 is 13 residues long.

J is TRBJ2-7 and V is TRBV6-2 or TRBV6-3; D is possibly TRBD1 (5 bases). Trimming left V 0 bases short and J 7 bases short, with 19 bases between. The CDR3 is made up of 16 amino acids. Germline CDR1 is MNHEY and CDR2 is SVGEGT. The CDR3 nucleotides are TGTGCCAGCAGTTACTCGCGGTACAGGACACCTGAGGAGCAGTACTTC. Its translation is CASSYSRYRTPEEQYF.

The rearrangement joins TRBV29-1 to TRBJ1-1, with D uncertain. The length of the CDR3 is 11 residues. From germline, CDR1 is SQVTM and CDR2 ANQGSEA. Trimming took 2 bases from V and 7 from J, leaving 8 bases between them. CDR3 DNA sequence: TGCAGCGTTGAAAGAGGGAGTGAAGCTTTCTTT. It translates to CSVERGSEAFF.

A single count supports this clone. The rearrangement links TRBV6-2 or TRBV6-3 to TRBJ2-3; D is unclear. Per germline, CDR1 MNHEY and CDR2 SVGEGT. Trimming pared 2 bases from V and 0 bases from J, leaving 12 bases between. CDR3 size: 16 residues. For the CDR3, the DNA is TGTGCCAGCAGTTACGGCGGCAGTTCTAGCACAGATACGCAGTATTTT. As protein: CASSYGGSSSTDTQYF.

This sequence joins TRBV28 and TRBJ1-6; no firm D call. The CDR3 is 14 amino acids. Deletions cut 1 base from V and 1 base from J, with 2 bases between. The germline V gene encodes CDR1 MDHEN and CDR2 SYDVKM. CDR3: CASSLLSYNSPLHF. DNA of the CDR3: TGTGCCAGCAGTTTATTATCCTATAATTCACCCCTCCACTTT.

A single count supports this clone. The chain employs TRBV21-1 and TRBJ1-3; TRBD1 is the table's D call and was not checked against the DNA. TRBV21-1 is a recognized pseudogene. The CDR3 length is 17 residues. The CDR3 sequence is CASSKVGARVRGNTIYF. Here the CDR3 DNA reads TGTGCCAGCAGCAAAGTTGGGGCCAGGGTACGTGGAAACACCATATATTTT.

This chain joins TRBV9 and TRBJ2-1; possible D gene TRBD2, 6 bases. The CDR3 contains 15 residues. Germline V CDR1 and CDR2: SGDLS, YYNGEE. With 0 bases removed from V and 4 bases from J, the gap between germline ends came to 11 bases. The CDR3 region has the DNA TGTGCCAGCAGCGTAGGTGGCGGGACTTACAATGAGCAGTTCTTC. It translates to CASSVGGGTYNEQFF.

As DNA, the CDR3 is TGTGCCAGCAGTGAAGACCCGGGTAATTCACCCCTCCACTTT. Encoded protein: CASSEDPGNSPLHF. The chain recombines TRBV2 with TRBJ1-6; D gene unclear. Germline lookup yields CDR1 SNHLY and CDR2 FYNNEI. The V end lost 1 base, the J end lost 6 bases, and 7 bases lay between the germline ends. This CDR3 is 14 amino acids long.

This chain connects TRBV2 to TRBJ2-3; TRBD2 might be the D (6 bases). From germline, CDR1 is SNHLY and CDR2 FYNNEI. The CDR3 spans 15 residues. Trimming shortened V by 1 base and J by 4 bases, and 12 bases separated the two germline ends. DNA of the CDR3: TGTGCCAGCAGTGAAGAACGGGCGGGACCAGATACGCAGTATTTT. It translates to CASSEERAGPDTQYF.

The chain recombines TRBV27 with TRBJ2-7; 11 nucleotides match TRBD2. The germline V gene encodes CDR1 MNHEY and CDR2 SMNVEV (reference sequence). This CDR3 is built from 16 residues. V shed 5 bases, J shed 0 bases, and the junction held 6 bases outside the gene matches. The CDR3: CASSPRLAGPSYEQYF. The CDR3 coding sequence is TGTGCCAGCAGTCCAAGACTAGCGGGGCCCTCCTACGAGCAGTACTTC.

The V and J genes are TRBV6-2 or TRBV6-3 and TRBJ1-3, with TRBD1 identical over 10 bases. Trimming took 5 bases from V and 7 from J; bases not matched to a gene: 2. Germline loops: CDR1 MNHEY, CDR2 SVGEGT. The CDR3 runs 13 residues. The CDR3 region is CASSRQGANTIYF. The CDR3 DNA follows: TGTGCCAGCAGTCGACAGGGGGCCAACACCATATATTTT.